These T cell receptor beta chains were read from a single sample in a study of radiotherapy plus CTLA-4 blockade in lung cancer. The data were produced by immunoSEQ multiplex PCR, yet TCRdb's version contains in-frame clones alone and is incomplete. The table has just under 45,000 clones, about 70% seen once; the top ten hold about 23%. This specimen was peripheral blood, taken from a patient treated with radiotherapy plus ipilimumab. Receptor source: a human donor with non-small cell lung cancer who had a partial response to radiotherapy plus ipilimumab. Both conserved end residues are part of each CDR3. D genes are given only for firm matches. For some rows the clone size is stated as once, few or many, or as a class when expanded; others skip it.

J gene	V gene	clone size	D gene	CDR3 protein	CDR3 DNA
TRBJ1-2	TRBV5-6	-	-	CASSRRATQGHTF	TGTGCCAGCAGCCGCCGTGCGACCCAGGGCCACACCTTC
TRBJ2-3	TRBV5-1	-	-	CASSTTGGDTQYF	TGCGCCAGCAGCACAACAGGGGGGGATACGCAGTACTTT
TRBJ1-1	TRBV12-5	-	-	CASGFGGGDTEAFF	TGTGCTAGTGGTTTTGGGGGGGGTGATACTGAAGCTTTCTTT
TRBJ2-5	TRBV6-1	-	TRBD2	CASSEDASDGLAGGKRTQYF	TGTGCCAGCAGTGAAGATGCTTCAGATGGGCTAGCGGGGGGGAAGCGGACCCAGTACTTC
TRBJ1-1	TRBV7-8	-	TRBD1	CASSIFQGAQGTEAFF	TGTGCCAGCAGCATATTCCAGGGGGCGCAGGGGACTGAAGCTTTCTTT
TRBJ2-1	TRBV6-6	-	-	CASKPPRTDNEQFF	TGTGCCAGCAAACCTCCCCGGACAGACAATGAGCAGTTCTTC
TRBJ2-7	TRBV9	-	-	CASSVGSSGYEQYF	TGTGCCAGCAGCGTAGGGAGTAGCGGCTACGAGCAGTACTTC
TRBJ1-6	TRBV5-1	once	-	CASSFRGDSPLHF	TGCGCCAGCAGCTTCAGGGGAGATTCACCCCTCCACTTT
TRBJ2-7	TRBV18	-	-	CASSALQTYEQYF	TGTGCCAGCTCAGCCCTCCAGACCTACGAGCAGTACTTC
TRBJ2-1	TRBV9	few	TRBD2	CASSVVGLAANEQFF	TGTGCCAGCAGCGTAGTGGGACTAGCGGCGAATGAGCAGTTCTTC
TRBJ2-5	TRBV15	-	-	CATSRDRQGGTQYF	TGTGCCACCAGCAGAGATCGGCAGGGGGGGACCCAGTACTTC
TRBJ1-5	TRBV7-2	-	-	CASSYRVDQPQHF	TGTGCCAGCAGCTACAGGGTAGATCAGCCCCAGCATTTT
TRBJ1-5	TRBV6-1	few	TRBD1	CASRSDRASNQPQHF	TGTGCCAGCAGGTCGGACAGGGCTAGCAATCAGCCCCAGCATTTT
TRBJ1-1	TRBV30	-	-	CAWNFLGEDTEAFF	TGTGCCTGGAATTTCTTAGGGGAGGACACTGAAGCTTTCTTT
TRBJ2-7	TRBV6-1	-	-	CASSSTFSSYEQYF	TGTGCCAGCAGTTCGACATTCAGCTCCTACGAGCAGTACTTC
TRBJ2-1	TRBV5-1	few	-	CASSLEAGSYNEQFF	TGCGCCAGCAGCCTCGAAGCCGGCTCCTACAATGAGCAGTTCTTC
TRBJ1-2	TRBV13	-	TRBD1	CASSLNWDSSYGYTF	TGTGCCAGCAGCTTAAATTGGGACAGCTCCTATGGCTACACCTTC
TRBJ2-3	TRBV7-3	-	TRBD2	CASSPGPSGGSDTQYF	TGTGCCAGCAGCCCCGGGCCTAGCGGGGGTTCAGATACGCAGTATTTT
TRBJ1-4	TRBV10-3	-	-	CAISESGHATNEKLFF	TGTGCCATCAGTGAGTCGGGACATGCAACTAATGAAAAACTGTTTTTT
TRBJ2-1	TRBV7-9	-	TRBD2	CASSRGGAYNEQFF	TGTGCCAGCAGCCGGGGGGGAGCCTACAATGAGCAGTTCTTC
TRBJ2-3	TRBV7-9	few	TRBD2	CASSQELAGVDTQYF	TGTGCCAGCAGCCAAGAACTAGCGGGGGTGGATACGCAGTATTTT
TRBJ2-7	TRBV9	few	TRBD1	CASSEGGTGWNEQYF	TGTGCCAGCAGCGAGGGGGGGACAGGGTGGAACGAGCAGTACTTC
TRBJ2-3	TRBV29-1	-	-	CSVAAGASTDTQYF	TGCAGCGTTGCGGCAGGGGCTTCCACAGATACGCAGTATTTT
TRBJ2-5	TRBV7-8	few	TRBD2	CASSERTSRETQYF	TGTGCCAGCAGCGAACGGACTAGCAGGGAGACCCAGTACTTC
TRBJ1-4	TRBV5-4	few	-	CASSSPGYGEKLFF	TGTGCCAGCAGCTCCCCAGGGTACGGAGAAAAACTGTTTTTT
TRBJ1-5	TRBV27	few	-	CASGLEEGQPQHF	TGTGCCAGCGGGTTGGAGGAAGGTCAGCCCCAGCATTTT
TRBJ1-5	TRBV19	few	TRBD1	CASRPGQPSNQPQHF	TGTGCCAGCCGCCCGGGACAGCCTAGCAATCAGCCCCAGCATTTT
TRBJ2-7	TRBV27	few	TRBD1	CATTTGGHEQYF	TGTGCCACCACGACAGGGGGCCACGAGCAGTACTTC
TRBJ1-1	TRBV27	-	-	CASSPPGGSLGAFF	TGTGCCAGCAGTCCCCCTGGGGGCTCTCTTGGAGCTTTCTTT
TRBJ2-5	TRBV15	-	-	CATSLGAEETQYF	TGTGCCACCAGCCTTGGGGCTGAAGAGACCCAGTACTTC
TRBJ2-7	TRBV10-3	-	-	CAISESRLRSSYEQYF	TGTGCCATCAGTGAGTCGAGATTACGGAGCTCCTACGAGCAGTACTTC
TRBJ1-3	TRBV5-1	-	TRBD1	CASSPTGVGNTIYF	TGCGCCAGCAGCCCGACAGGGGTTGGAAACACCATATATTTT
TRBJ2-3	TRBV5-1	-	TRBD2	CASSPGGRGGTDTQYF	TGCGCCAGCAGCCCAGGCGGTCGGGGGGGGACAGATACGCAGTATTTT
TRBJ2-5	TRBV30	-	TRBD1	CAWSTGAETQYF	TGTGCCTGGAGTACAGGGGCAGAGACCCAGTACTTC
TRBJ1-5	TRBV30	few	-	CAWSSNLRGSNQPQHF	TGTGCCTGGAGTTCCAATCTTAGGGGGAGCAATCAGCCCCAGCATTTT
TRBJ2-1	TRBV4-3	few	TRBD2	CASSPGGGSYNEQFF	TGCGCCAGCAGCCCTGGGGGGGGCTCCTACAATGAGCAGTTCTTC
TRBJ1-2	TRBV4-1	-	TRBD1	CASSQDPQDRVGGYTF	TGCGCCAGCAGCCAAGATCCCCAGGACAGGGTGGGCGGCTACACCTTC
TRBJ1-6	TRBV6-5	-	-	CASSYRGSNNSPLHF	TGTGCCAGCAGTTACAGGGGCAGCAATAATTCACCCCTCCACTTT
TRBJ1-2	TRBV5-6	-	-	CASSLGQLHLF	TGTGCCAGCAGCTTGGGACAGCTACACCTCTTC
TRBJ2-7	TRBV2	-	TRBD2	CASSVLAGSYEQYF	TGTGCCAGCAGTGTCCTAGCGGGCTCCTACGAGCAGTACTTC
TRBJ2-5	TRBV5-4	-	TRBD2	CASSLAGTTQETQYF	TGTGCCAGCAGCTTAGCGGGGACGACTCAAGAGACCCAGTACTTC
TRBJ2-7	TRBV5-1	-	-	CASSLEGTNEQYF	TGCGCCAGCAGCTTGGAGGGGACAAACGAGCAGTACTTC
TRBJ2-3	TRBV7-2	-	-	CASSLELVRTDTQYF	TGTGCCAGCAGCTTAGAACTGGTGAGAACAGATACGCAGTATTTT
TRBJ2-5	TRBV5-1	once	-	CASSPMTVYQETQYF	TGCGCCAGCAGCCCAATGACAGTTTACCAAGAGACCCAGTACTTC
TRBJ2-7	TRBV5-4	few	-	CASSLRDWGFYEQYF	TGTGCCAGCAGCTTAAGGGACTGGGGCTTCTACGAGCAGTACTTC
TRBJ2-5	TRBV5-4	-	TRBD2	CASSRSGGGSETQYF	TGTGCCAGCAGCCGAAGCGGGGGGGGTTCAGAGACCCAGTACTTC
TRBJ1-5	TRBV27	-	TRBD1	CASSLSGGGQPQHF	TGTGCCAGCAGTTTATCAGGGGGCGGTCAGCCCCAGCATTTT
TRBJ2-4	TRBV28	-	TRBD2	CASSPGGNIQYF	TGTGCCAGCAGCCCGGGGGGAAACATTCAGTACTTC
TRBJ1-1	TRBV5-1	-	-	CASSLAGGSLSEAFF	TGCGCCAGCAGCTTGGCTGGGGGCTCTCTATCTGAAGCTTTCTTT
TRBJ2-1	TRBV29-1	-	-	CSVSGGYGEQFF	TGCAGCGTTTCTGGAGGGTACGGTGAGCAGTTCTTC
TRBJ2-1	TRBV5-6	-	-	CASSLAGRLDTLF	TGTGCCAGCAGCTTGGCCGGCAGACTAGATACGCTCTTC
TRBJ2-7	TRBV2	-	-	CASSLPLTYEQYF	TGTGCCAGCAGTCTACCACTAACCTACGAGCAGTACTTC
TRBJ2-6	TRBV9	-	TRBD1	CASTGTGSLSGANVLTF	TGTGCCAGCACCGGGACAGGCTCTCTATCTGGGGCCAACGTCCTGACTTTC
TRBJ2-7	TRBV16	-	-	CASSHPPTGNYEQYF	TGTGCCAGCAGCCATCCTCCGACTGGAAACTACGAGCAGTACTTC